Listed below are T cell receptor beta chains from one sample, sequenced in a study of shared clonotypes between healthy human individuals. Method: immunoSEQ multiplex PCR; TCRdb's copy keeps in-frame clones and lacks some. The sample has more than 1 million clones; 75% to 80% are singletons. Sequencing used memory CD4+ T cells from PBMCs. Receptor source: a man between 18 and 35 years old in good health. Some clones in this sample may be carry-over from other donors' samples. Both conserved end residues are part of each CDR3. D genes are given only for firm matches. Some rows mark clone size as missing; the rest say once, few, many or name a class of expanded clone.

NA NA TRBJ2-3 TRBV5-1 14 CASNLGPSTDTQYF TGCGCCAGCAACCTCGGACCTAGCACAGATACGCAGTATTTT
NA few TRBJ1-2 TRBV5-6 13 CASSLADNYGYTF TGTGCCAGCAGCTTGGCGGACAACTATGGCTACACCTTC
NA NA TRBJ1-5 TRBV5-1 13 CASSLGSGQPQHF TGCGCCAGCAGCTTAGGGTCAGGACAGCCCCAGCATTTT
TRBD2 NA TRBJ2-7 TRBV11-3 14 CASSLSGNSYEQYF TGTGCCAGCAGCCTCAGCGGGAACTCCTACGAGCAGTACTTC
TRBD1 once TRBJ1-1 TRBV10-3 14 CAIRGTGRNTEAFF TGTGCCATCAGGGGGACAGGGAGGAACACTGAAGCTTTCTTT
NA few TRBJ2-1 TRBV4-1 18 CASSQAEMRLAPYNEQFF TGCGCCAGCAGCCAAGCAGAGATGCGGTTGGCCCCCTACAATGAGCAGTTCTTC
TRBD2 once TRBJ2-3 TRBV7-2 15 CASSPTRGSTDTQYF TGTGCCAGCAGCCCAACGCGGGGGAGCACAGATACGCAGTATTTT
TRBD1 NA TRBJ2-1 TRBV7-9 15 CASSFQGQGTDEQFF TGTGCCAGCAGCTTTCAGGGACAGGGGACCGATGAGCAGTTCTTC
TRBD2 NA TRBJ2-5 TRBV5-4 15 CASSLGGGRGETQYF TGTGCCAGCAGCTTAGGCGGGGGGAGGGGAGAGACCCAGTACTTC
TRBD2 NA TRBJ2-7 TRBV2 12 CASRGGANEQYF TGTGCCAGCCGCGGGGGGGCCAACGAGCAGTACTTC
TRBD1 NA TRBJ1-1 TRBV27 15 CASSLSPGGYTEAFF TGTGCCAGCAGTTTAAGCCCAGGGGGGTACACTGAAGCTTTCTTT
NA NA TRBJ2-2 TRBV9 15 CASSPGRASTGELFF TGTGCCAGCAGCCCGGGACGAGCGAGCACCGGGGAGCTGTTTTTT
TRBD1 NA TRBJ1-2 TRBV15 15 CATSRARDRGAGYTF TGTGCCACCAGCAGAGCCCGGGACAGGGGCGCTGGCTACACCTTC
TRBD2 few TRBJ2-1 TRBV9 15 CASSVAGGTYNEQFF TGTGCCAGCAGCGTAGCGGGAGGCACCTACAATGAGCAGTTCTTC
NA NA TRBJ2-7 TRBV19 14 CASSIEVYAYEQYF TGTGCCAGTAGTATAGAGGTCTACGCCTACGAGCAGTACTTC
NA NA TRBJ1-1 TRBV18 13 CASSTRDDTEAFF TGTGCCAGCTCAACGCGAGATGACACTGAAGCTTTCTTT
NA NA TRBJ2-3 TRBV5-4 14 CASSLAKSTDTQYF TGTGCCAGCAGCTTGGCCAAGAGCACAGATACGCAGTATTTT
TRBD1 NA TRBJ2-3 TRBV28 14 CASSPGGASDTQYF TGTGCCAGCAGTCCAGGGGGCGCATCAGATACGCAGTATTTT
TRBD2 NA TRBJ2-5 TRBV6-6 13 CASLGGVGETQYF TGTGCCTCCCTGGGGGGGGTCGGGGAGACCCAGTACTTC
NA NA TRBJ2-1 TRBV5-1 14 CASSPGSEYNEQFF TGCGCCAGCAGCCCCGGGAGCGAGTACAATGAGCAGTTCTTC
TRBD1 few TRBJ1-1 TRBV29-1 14 CSVQPGQPNTEAFF TGCAGCGTCCAACCGGGACAGCCGAACACTGAAGCTTTCTTT
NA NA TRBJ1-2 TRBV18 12 CASSPLGEGGTF TGTGCCAGCTCACCACTGGGAGAGGGAGGAACCTTC
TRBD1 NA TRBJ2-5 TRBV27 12 CASSPRGETQYF TGTGCCAGCTCCCCCAGGGGGGAGACCCAGTACTTC
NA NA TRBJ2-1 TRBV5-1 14 CASSQPGTYNEQFF TGCGCCAGCAGCCAACCGGGAACCTACAATGAGCAGTTCTTC
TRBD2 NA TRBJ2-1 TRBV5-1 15 CASRQLAGGLNEQFF TGCGCCAGCCGTCAACTAGCGGGAGGACTCAATGAGCAGTTCTTC
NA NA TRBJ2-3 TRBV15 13 CATSHDLRDTQYF TGTGCCACCAGCCACGACTTGAGGGATACGCAGTATTTT
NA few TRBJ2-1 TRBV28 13 CASRVGARPEQFF TGTGCCAGCAGGGTTGGGGCTAGGCCGGAGCAGTTCTTC
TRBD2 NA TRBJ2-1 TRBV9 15 CASTSSGSSYNEQFF TGTGCCAGCACCTCTAGCGGGAGCTCCTACAATGAGCAGTTCTTC
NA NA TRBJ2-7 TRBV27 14 CASSQRGGPYEQYF TGTGCCAGCTCTCAGCGTGGCGGACCCTACGAGCAGTACTTC
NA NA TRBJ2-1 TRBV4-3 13 CASSHRVYNEQFF TGCGCCAGCAGCCATCGCGTATACAATGAGCAGTTCTTC
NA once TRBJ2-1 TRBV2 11 CASSEPGEQFF TGTGCCAGCAGTGAACCGGGAGAGCAGTTCTTC
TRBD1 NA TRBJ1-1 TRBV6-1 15 CASSNKRDRGTKAFF TGTGCCAGCAGTAACAAACGGGACAGGGGGACTAAAGCTTTCTTT
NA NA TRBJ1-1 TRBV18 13 CASSPKVNTEAFF TGTGCCAGCTCACCAAAGGTGAACACTGAAGCTTTCTTT
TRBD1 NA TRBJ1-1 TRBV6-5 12 CATGTGNTEAFF TGTGCCACCGGGACAGGGAACACTGAAGCTTTCTTT
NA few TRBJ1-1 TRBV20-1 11 CSEGHHTEAFF TGCAGTGAGGGACACCACACTGAAGCTTTCTTT
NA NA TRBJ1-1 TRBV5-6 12 CASSTSGGGAFF TGTGCCAGCAGCACAAGTGGGGGAGGGGCTTTCTTT
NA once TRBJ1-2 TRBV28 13 CASRDGINYGYTF TGTGCCAGCCGGGACGGAATTAACTATGGCTACACCTTC
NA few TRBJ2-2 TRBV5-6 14 CASRVGHDTGELFF TGTGCCAGCAGGGTGGGCCACGACACCGGGGAGCTGTTTTTT
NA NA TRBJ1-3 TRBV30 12 CAWSLTRRNLYF TGTGCCTGGAGTCTTACTCGACGGAACCTATATTTT
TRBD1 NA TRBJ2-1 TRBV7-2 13 CASSTQGYNEQFF TGTGCCAGCAGCACACAGGGGTACAATGAGCAGTTCTTC
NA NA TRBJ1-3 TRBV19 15 CASSPSSPRGNTIYF TGTGCCAGTAGTCCCAGTTCCCCGCGAGGAAACACCATATATTTT
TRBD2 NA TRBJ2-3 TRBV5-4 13 CASSPDSGATQYF TGTGCCAGCAGCCCCGATAGCGGGGCGACGCAGTATTTT
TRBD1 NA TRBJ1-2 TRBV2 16 CASSGTRGQPLLGYTF TGTGCCAGCAGTGGAACCCGGGGACAGCCGCTCCTCGGCTACACCTTC
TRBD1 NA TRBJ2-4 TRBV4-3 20 CASSQDLSRQGARAKNIQYF TGCGCCAGCAGCCAAGATCTCTCACGGCAGGGGGCGCGGGCCAAAAACATTCAGTACTTC
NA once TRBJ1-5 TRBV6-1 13 CATLPRPGQPQHF TGTGCCACCCTACCCAGGCCGGGTCAGCCCCAGCATTTT
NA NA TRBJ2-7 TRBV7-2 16 CASRFAPTSPSYEQYF TGTGCCAGCAGATTCGCCCCGACTAGTCCCTCCTACGAGCAGTACTTC
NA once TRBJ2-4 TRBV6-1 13 CASSEADLNIQYF TGTGCCAGCAGTGAAGCCGACTTAAACATTCAGTACTTC
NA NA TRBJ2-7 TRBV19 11 CASSIAYEQYF TGTGCCAGTAGTATAGCCTACGAGCAGTACTTC
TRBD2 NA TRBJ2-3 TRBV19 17 CASSPHSGRVSTDTQYF TGTGCCAGTAGTCCCCATAGCGGGAGAGTAAGCACAGATACGCAGTATTTT
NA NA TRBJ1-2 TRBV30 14 CAWSGKGAHYGYTF TGTGCCTGGAGTGGTAAGGGAGCCCACTATGGCTACACCTTC
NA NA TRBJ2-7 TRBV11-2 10 CASGTYEQYF TGTGCCAGCGGGACCTACGAGCAGTACTTC